This TCR beta chain was recovered during a study of T cells in Graves' hyperthyroidism and ophthalmopathy (dated by TCRdb to between 2018 and 2020). Describing the broader study: Peripheral blood samples were taken at initial diagnosis, before any treatment was given. According to the paper, TCR Vbeta CDR3 sequencing was carried out on roughly 130 peripheral blood samples, which came from more than 40 ophthalmopathy, 70 to 80 hyperthyroidism and approximately 17 progressor patients. The 100 or so discovery patients were divided at random into training and test sets in a 7:3 ratio. In six Graves' hyperthyroidism patients, the study also compared T-cell repertoires from thyroid tissue with T-cell repertoires from blood. Once sampling was done, hyperthyroidism patients were given methimazole at a starting dose of 30 mg daily, whereas ophthalmopathy patients were given high-dose intravenous methylprednisolone. Prospective prediction of ophthalmopathy was tested in an independent validation cohort of fewer than 20 hyperthyroidism patients and 17 patients who later progressed to ophthalmopathy. To identify TCR V-J signatures that set the groups apart, the researchers used a discovery cohort of roughly 100 patients, made up of around 40 with Graves' ophthalmopathy and about 60 with stable Graves' hyperthyroidism.

Stable Graves' hyperthyroidism was defined as no progression to ophthalmopathy during 18 months of follow-up. Hyperthyroidism patients were newly diagnosed, had a disease duration of under 2 months, and were aged 18 to 65 years. Exclusion was applied to patients with uncontrolled infections, other autoimmune diseases, pregnancy or lactation. Diagnoses relied on clinical symptoms, serum thyroxine and TRAb, thyroid ultrasound and orbital computed tomography. PBMCs were separated from under 11 ml of fresh peripheral blood using Ficoll-Paque density gradient centrifugation. Total RNA was extracted using Trizol reagent, and RNA quality was assessed on an Agilent 2100 Bioanalyzer. The TCR beta CDR3 regions were amplified from the RNA transcripts. The first round of RT-PCR for the TCR CDR3 was performed with the HTBI primer set and the Qiagen OneStep RT-PCR kit. The libraries were constructed in a second round of multiplex PCR and then size-selected and purified. The libraries were sequenced on an Illumina HiSeq2000 using paired-end 100 bp reads. In the paper's pipeline: Raw data were processed with SOAPnuke, discarding reads with adapters, uncalled bases, mean Phred below 15, or no exact constant-primer or identifier match. High-quality paired reads were merged using COPE v1.2.5, and each unique nucleotide sequence was defined as a clonotype. MiTCR v1.1 was used to align clonotypes to the IMGT TRBV, TRBD and TRBJ reference segments. Only V-J combinations with frequency above 0.0001, covering 98% to 99.2% of repertoires, were analysed. A TCS score was defined as the ratio of F50 (clonal expansion) to E x V (chaos), with BLOSUM62-based TCRdist applied between CDR3 peptides within each V-J. Welch's t-statistics and random forest reduced roughly 500 V-J features to 13, which were used in a naive Bayes classifier (R e1071). TCRdb reanalyzed the raw reads on its own, using fastp at Q25 for trimming and MiXCR for clone calling, and kept in-frame beta chains. One record per CDR3 amino acid sequence lists the most common genes and DNA. TCRdb's processing, not the authors', yielded these V and J calls. The sample table lists around 560,000 distinct CDR3 sequences, over 15% of them with a count of one. The ten most abundant clones make up under 20% of the sample.

Concerning this clonotype: No antigen is known for it. Base quality data are lacking; no much larger clone is found one base away.

Results and caveats for the whole study, not just this receptor: During validation, the model predicted progression to ophthalmopathy a median of approximately 6 months ahead of onset, with almost 71% sensitivity and less than 85% specificity. No statistical method was used to fix the sample size in advance, and group allocation was not hidden from the investigators. A model built on a 13 V-J signature distinguished ophthalmopathy from stable hyperthyroidism, reaching roughly 88% sensitivity and about 81% specificity in cross-validation and 80%/75% in testing. Blood samples also contained most of the expanded thyroid clonotypes (frequency above 0.001), which suggests that blood repertoires may reflect thyroid immune responses.

The specimen sequenced was blood. The clonotype was recovered from a woman aged 18-30 years with Graves' hyperthyroidism.

The CDR3 here reads CSAMSSGMAEQYF. The sequenced DNA: TGCAGTGCTATGTCTAGCGGGATGGCCGAGCAGTACTTC. This chain is built from TRBV20-1 and TRBJ2-7, with 9 bases matching TRBD2. The CDR3 starts with the cysteine, ends with the phenylalanine, and has 13 residues. The retained sequence is limited to the CDR3, 39 bases, with the frame set at the first base. Per the germline V gene (reference sequence), DFQATT is the CDR1 and SNEGSKA is the CDR2. V loses 4 bases at its end and J loses 6 bases; junction bases beyond the gene matches: 7.